This T cell receptor beta chain was captured by sequencing in a study of blood T cell repertoires in COVID-19. About the research overall: The origin of the acute and convalescent COVID-19 samples was the United States, Italy and Spain. PBMCs, B-cell-depleted T cells, or T cells provided the cDNA or gDNA that made up the material.

Source study methods: The assay estimated nucleated cells by amplifying reference gene primers. The method was immunoSEQ multiplex PCR; TCRdb's version includes in-frame clones alone and lacks a portion of them. V, J and clone size reflect that table, while D and trimming were determined from the DNA. The table records approximately 240,000 clones, approximately 79% of them present only once. V was pared by 3 bases and J by 2 bases, with 10 bases between. The CDR3 extends over 15 amino acids. CDR1 SGHNT and CDR2 YENEEA come from the germline V gene. This TCR derives from a woman in her forties with active or convalescent COVID-19. Sequenced input: peripheral blood. The rearrangement joins TRBV11-3 to TRBJ2-2, with TRBD1 as a possible D gene (6 bases). CDR3 nucleotide sequence: TGTGCCAGCAGCTTCAGGGGATCAAACACCGGGGAGCTGTTTTTT. The encoded protein is CASSFRGSNTGELFF.